This T cell receptor (beta chain) is drawn from a study of blood T cell repertoires in COVID-19. Overall study: Whether acute or convalescent, the COVID-19 samples came from the United States, Italy and Spain. T cells, B-cell-depleted T cells, or PBMCs provided the cDNA or gDNA that served as material.

Profiled with immunoSEQ multiplex PCR; TCRdb holds only in-frame clones, not every one. The top ten clones hold about 21% of a sample with tens of thousands of clones, more than 75% of them seen once. Per the germline V gene, CDR1 is MNHNS and CDR2 is SASEGT. V lost 3 bases and J 4 bases, leaving 6 bases between the germline ends. The CDR3 has 12 amino acids. Sequencing was done on a sample of peripheral blood. The TCR originated in a human donor in a cohort sampled during active COVID-19. The rearrangement links TRBV6-1 to TRBJ1-2, with D uncertain. The CDR3 DNA reads as TGTGCCAGCAGTGACCTCTTCTATGGCTACACCTTC. Its protein is CASSDLFYGYTF.